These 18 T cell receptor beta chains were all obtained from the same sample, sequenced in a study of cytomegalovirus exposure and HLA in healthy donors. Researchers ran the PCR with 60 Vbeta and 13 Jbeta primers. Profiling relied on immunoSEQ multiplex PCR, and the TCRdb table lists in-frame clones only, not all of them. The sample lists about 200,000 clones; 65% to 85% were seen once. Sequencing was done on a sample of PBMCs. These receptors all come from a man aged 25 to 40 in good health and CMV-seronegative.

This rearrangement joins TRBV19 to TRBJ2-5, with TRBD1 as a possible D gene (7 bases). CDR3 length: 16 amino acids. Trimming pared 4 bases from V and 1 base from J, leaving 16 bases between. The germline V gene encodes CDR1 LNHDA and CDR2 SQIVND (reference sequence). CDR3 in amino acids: CASSTEGTAVQETQYF. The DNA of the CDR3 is TGTGCCAGTAGTACGGAGGGGACAGCGGTCCAAGAGACCCAGTACTTC.

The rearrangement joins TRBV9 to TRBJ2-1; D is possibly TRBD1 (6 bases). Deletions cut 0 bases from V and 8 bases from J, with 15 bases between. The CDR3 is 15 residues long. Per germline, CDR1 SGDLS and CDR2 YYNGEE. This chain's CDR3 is CASSVDRVPGYEQFF. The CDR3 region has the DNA TGTGCCAGCAGCGTAGACAGGGTTCCTGGTTATGAGCAGTTCTTC.

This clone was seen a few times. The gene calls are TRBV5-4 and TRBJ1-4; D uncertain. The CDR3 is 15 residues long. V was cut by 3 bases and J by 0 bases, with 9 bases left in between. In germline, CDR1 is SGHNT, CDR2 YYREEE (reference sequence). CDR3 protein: CASSSSVTTNEKLFF. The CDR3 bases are TGTGCCAGCAGCTCCTCGGTAACAACTAATGAAAAACTGTTTTTT.

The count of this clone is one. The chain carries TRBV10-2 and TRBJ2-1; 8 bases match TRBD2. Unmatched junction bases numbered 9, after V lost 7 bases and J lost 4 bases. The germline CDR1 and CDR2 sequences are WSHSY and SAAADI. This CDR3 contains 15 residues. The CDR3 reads CASKPSRGAYNEQFF. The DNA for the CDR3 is TGCGCCAGCAAACCTTCGCGGGGGGCTTACAATGAGCAGTTCTTC.

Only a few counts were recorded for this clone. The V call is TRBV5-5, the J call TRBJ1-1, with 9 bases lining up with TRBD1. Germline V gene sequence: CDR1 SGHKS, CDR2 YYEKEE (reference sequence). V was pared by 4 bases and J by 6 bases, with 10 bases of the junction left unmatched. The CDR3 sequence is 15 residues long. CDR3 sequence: CASSVWTGDSPEAFF. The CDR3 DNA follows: TGTGCCAGCAGCGTATGGACAGGGGACAGTCCTGAAGCTTTCTTT. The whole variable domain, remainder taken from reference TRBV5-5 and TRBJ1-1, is DAGVTQSPTHLIKTRGQQVTLRCSPISGHKSVSWYQQVLGQGPQFIFQYYEKEERGRGNFPDRFSARQFPNYSSELNVNALLLGDSALYLCASSVWTGDSPEAFFGQGTRLTVV.

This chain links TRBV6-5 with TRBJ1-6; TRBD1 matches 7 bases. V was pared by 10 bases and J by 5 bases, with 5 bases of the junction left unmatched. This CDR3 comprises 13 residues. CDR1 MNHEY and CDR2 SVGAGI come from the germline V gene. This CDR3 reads CATRTGDNSPLHF. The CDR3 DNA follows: TGTGCCACCCGAACAGGGGATAATTCACCCCTCCACTTT.

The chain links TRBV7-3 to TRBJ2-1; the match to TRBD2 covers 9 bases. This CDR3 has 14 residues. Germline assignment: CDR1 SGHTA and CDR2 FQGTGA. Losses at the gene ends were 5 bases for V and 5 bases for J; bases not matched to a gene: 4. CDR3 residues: CASSLAGNDNEQFF. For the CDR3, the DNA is TGTGCCAGCAGCCTAGCGGGGAATGACAATGAGCAGTTCTTC.

CDR3 in DNA: TGTGCCAGCTCACCGACGGGGGTCAATTGGGAGCAGTACTTC. Translation: CASSPTGVNWEQYF. The V call is TRBV18, the J call TRBJ2-7, with D possibly matching TRBD2 (6 bases). This CDR3 contains 14 residues. Per the germline V gene, CDR1 is KGHSH and CDR2 is LQKENI. The V gene lost 3 bases and the J gene lost 7 bases, with 16 bases spanning the gap.

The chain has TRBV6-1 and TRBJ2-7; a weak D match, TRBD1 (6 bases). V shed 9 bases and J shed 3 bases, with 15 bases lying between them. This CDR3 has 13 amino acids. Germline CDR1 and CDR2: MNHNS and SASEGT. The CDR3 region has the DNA TGTGCCAGTGTACAGGGTAGAAACTACGAGCAGTACTTC. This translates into CASVQGRNYEQYF.

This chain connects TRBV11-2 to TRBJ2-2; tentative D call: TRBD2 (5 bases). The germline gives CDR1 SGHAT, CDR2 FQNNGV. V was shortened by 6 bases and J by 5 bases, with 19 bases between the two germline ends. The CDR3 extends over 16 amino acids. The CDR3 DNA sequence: TGTGCCAGCAGACCCCCCCGAAGCTCGGGGACCGGGGAGCTGTTTTTT. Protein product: CASRPPRSSGTGELFF. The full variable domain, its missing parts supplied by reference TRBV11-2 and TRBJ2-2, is EAGVAQSPRYKIIEKRQSVAFWCNPISGHATLYWYQQILGQGPKLLIQFQNNGVVDDSQLPKDRFSAERLKGVDSTLKIQPAKLEDSAVYLCASRPPRSSGTGELFFGEGSRLTVL.

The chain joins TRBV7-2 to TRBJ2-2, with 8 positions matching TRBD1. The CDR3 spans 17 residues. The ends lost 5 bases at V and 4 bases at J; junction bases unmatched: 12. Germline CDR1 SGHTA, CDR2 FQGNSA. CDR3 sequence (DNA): TGTGCCAGCAGCATACAAACCAGGGGGCTCGGCACCGGGGAGCTGTTTTTT. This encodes CASSIQTRGLGTGELFF.

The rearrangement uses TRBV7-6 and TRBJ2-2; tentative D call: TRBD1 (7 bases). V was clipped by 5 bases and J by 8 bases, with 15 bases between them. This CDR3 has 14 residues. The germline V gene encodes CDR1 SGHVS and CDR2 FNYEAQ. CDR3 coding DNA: TGTGCCAGCAGCCGCGGGACAGTAGCGGGGGAGCTGTTTTTT. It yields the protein CASSRGTVAGELFF.

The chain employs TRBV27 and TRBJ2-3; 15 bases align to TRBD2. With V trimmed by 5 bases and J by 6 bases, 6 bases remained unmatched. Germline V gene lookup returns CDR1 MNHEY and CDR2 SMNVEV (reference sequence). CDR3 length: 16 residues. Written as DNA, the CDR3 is TGTGCCAGCAGTCCGGGACTAGCGGGGGGTTTGGATACGCAGTATTTT. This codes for CASSPGLAGGLDTQYF.

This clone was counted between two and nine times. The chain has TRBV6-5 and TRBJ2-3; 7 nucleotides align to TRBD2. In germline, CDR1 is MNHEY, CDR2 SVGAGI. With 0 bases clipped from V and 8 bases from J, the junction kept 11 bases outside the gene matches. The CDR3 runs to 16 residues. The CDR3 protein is CASSYSSAGPPPTQYF. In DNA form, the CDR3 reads TGTGCCAGCAGTTACTCCTCAGCGGGGCCACCCCCTACGCAGTATTTT.

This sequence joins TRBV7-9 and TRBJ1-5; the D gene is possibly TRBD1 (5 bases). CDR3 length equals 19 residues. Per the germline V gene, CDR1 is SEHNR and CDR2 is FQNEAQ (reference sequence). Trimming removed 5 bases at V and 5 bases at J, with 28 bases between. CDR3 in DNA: TGTGCCAGCAGCCAGTCAGGGCAGGCCAATGGGAAAGGTTATCAGCCCCAGCATTTT. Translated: CASSQSGQANGKGYQPQHF.

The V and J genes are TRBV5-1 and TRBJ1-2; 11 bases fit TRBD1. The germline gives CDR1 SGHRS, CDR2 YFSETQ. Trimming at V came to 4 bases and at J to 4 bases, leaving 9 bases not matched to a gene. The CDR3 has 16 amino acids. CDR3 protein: CASSHNPGTGGYGYTF. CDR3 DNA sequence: TGCGCCAGCAGCCATAACCCGGGGACAGGGGGCTATGGCTACACCTTC. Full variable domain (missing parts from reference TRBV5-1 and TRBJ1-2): KAGVTQTPRYLIKTRGQQVTLSCSPISGHRSVSWYQQTPGQGLQFLFEYFSETQRNKGNFPGRFSGRQFSNSRSEMNVSTLELGDSALYLCASSHNPGTGGYGYTFGSGTRLTVV.

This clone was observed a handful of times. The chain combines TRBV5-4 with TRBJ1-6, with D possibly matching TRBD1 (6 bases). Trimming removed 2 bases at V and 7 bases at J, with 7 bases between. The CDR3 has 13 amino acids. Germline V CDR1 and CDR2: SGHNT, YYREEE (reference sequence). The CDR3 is CASSFGTNSPLHF. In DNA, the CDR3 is TGTGCCAGCAGCTTCGGGACAAATTCACCCCTCCACTTT.

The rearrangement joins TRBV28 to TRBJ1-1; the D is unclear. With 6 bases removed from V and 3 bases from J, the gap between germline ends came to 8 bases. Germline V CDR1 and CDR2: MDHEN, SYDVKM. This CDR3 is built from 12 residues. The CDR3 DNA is TGTGCCAGCAGGAGGGTCGACACTGAAGCTTTCTTT. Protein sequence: CASRRVDTEAFF.